This T cell receptor (beta chain) was observed in a study of CD8+ T cells in alopecia areata. Germline V gives CDR1 GTSNPN, CDR2 SVGIG (reference sequence). This CDR3 contains 19 residues. Trimming cost V 0 bases and J 10 bases; bases outside gene matches: 24. Stated treatment: oral pan-JAK inhibitor, 5-10 mg twice daily. As the sequencing template, cDNA was produced by extracting RNA and reverse transcribing it. Here immunoSEQ multiplex PCR was the method, and the copy in TCRdb shows in-frame clones only, minus some. The data hold about 120,000 clones, with about half observed a single time. This TCR came from a human donor with alopecia areata. The sample was CD4+ T cells sorted from blood, taken at week 4, from a patient treated with tofacitinib. The V gene is TRBV30, the J gene TRBJ1-2; 9 bases map to TRBD1. The CDR3 coding sequence is TGTGCCTGGAGTGTACTTGACAGGGGGTCTCCACTAGGCAATAGTATCTACACCTTC. Protein: CAWSVLDRGSPLGNSIYTF. Complete variable domain (other parts from reference TRBV30 and TRBJ1-2): SQTIHQWPATLVQPVGSPLSLECTVEGTSNPNLYWYRQAAGRGLQLLFYSVGIGQISSEVPQNLSASRPQDRQFILSSKKLLLSDSGFYLCAWSVLDRGSPLGNSIYTFGSGTRLTVV.